The text below deals with one TCR beta chain. Its target is not known. The record originates from a study of PD-1 blockade in classical Hodgkin lymphoma. Study in general: The patients were dosed with nivolumab 3 mg/kg, infused intravenously every 2 weeks.

All the patients suffered relapse after autologous stem cell transplantation, and brentuximab vedotin exposure differed. Germline loops: CDR1 MNHNS, CDR2 SASEGT. V lost 3 bases and J lost 4, with 10 bases in between. The CDR3 sequence is 15 residues long. Clones were sequenced by immunoSEQ multiplex PCR, and TCRdb holds only the in-frame ones, with some missing. The sample records 80,000 to 100,000 clones, around 81% being singletons. Regarding the study as a whole: Significantly greater TCR diversity emerged by C4D1 in CD4+ cells but not CD8+ cells.

The sample in question was peripheral blood mononuclear cells (PBMCs), obtained before the second cycle of nivolumab. The V gene is TRBV6-1, the J gene TRBJ2-6; D is possibly TRBD2 (6 bases). This receptor was obtained from a human donor with classical Hodgkin lymphoma. CDR3 DNA sequence: TGTGCCAGCAGTGAGGGACTGGGAGGGGCCAACGTCCTGACTTTC. This sequence encodes CASSEGLGGANVLTF.